This entry concerns a single T cell receptor beta chain. Per the germline V gene, CDR1 is MNHEY and CDR2 is SVGAGI. The V gene lost 10 bases and the J gene lost 0 bases, with 10 bases spanning the gap. The CDR3 spans 13 residues. Only in-frame clones appear in the TCRdb table, and some are missing; sequencing was by immunoSEQ multiplex PCR. The sample carries around 75,000 clones, about 85% recorded once. This sample is drawn from a study of blood T cell repertoires in COVID-19. The chain links TRBV6-5 to TRBJ1-3, with D hard to call. The TCR originated in a man in his forties or fifties with COVID-19, enrolled during active disease. Sequencing was performed on peripheral blood. The DNA for the CDR3 is TGTGCCACTATGGTTGGCTCTGGAAACACCATATATTTT. Amino acid sequence: CATMVGSGNTIYF.